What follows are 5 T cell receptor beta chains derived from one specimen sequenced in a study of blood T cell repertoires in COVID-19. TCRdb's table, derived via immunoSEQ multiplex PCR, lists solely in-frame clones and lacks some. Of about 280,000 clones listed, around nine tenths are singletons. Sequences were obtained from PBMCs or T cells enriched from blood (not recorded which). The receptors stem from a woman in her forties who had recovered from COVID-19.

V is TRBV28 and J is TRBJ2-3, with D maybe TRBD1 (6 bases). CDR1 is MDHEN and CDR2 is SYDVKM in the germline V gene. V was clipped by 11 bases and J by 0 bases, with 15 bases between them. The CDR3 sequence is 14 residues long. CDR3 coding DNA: TGTGCCGCTAGGGCAGGGGTGAGCACAGATACGCAGTATTTT. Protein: CAARAGVSTDTQYF.

The CDR3 bases are TGTGCCAGCAGCCAGGGACTAGCGGGAGTCACCGGGGAGCTGTTTTTT. Its translation: CASSQGLAGVTGELFF. The gene calls are TRBV3-1 (or the pseudogene TRBV3-2) and TRBJ2-2; the match to TRBD2 covers 14 bases. The germline V gene has CDR1 LGHDT and CDR2 YNNKEL (reference sequence). V was clipped by 3 bases and J by 4 bases; unmatched bases: 1. CDR3 size: 16 residues.

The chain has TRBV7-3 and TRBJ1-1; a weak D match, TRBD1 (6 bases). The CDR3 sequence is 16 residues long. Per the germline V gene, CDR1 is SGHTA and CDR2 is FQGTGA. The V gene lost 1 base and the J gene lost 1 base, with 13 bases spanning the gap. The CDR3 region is CASSLNSGQPNTEAFF. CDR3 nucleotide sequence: TGTGCCAGCAGCTTAAATTCGGGACAACCGAACACTGAAGCTTTCTTT.

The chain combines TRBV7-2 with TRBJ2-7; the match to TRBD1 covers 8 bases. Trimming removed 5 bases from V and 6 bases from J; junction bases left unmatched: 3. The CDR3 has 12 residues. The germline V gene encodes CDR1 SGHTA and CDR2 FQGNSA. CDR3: CASSRTGFEQYF. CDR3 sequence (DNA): TGTGCCAGCAGCCGGACAGGGTTCGAGCAGTACTTC.

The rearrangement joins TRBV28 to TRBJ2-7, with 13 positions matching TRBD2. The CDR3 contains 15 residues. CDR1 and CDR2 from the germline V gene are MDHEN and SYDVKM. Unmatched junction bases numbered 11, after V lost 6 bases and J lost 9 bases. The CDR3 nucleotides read TGTGCCAGCAGCCCAACCGGACTAGCGGGAGTGGGGCAGTACTTC. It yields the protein CASSPTGLAGVGQYF.